This is a list of T cell receptor beta chains from one sample in a study of cytomegalovirus exposure and HLA in healthy donors. Produced via immunoSEQ multiplex PCR; TCRdb's table is partial and in-frame only. This table holds 150,000 to 200,000 clones, approximately 79% found once. The sequencing sample was made of PBMCs. These receptors were obtained from a human donor in good health. Each CDR3 is given with its conserved first and last residue.

V gene	J gene	CDR3 protein
TRBV28	TRBJ1-5	CASSSDWTGIHNQPQHF
TRBV4-1	TRBJ2-7	CASSQEPGIDEQYF
TRBV23-1	TRBJ1-3	CASRDFRRGPRGNTIYF
TRBV11-2	TRBJ1-1	CASSSDRVQAFF
TRBV11-3	TRBJ2-7	CASSYWTGVDEQYF
TRBV5-8	TRBJ2-3	CASSPGLLRDTQYF
TRBV11-2	TRBJ2-7	CASSQQATYEQYF
TRBV29-1	TRBJ1-1	CSVAGGEAFF
TRBV10-3	TRBJ2-2	CAISGDSRSGELFF
TRBV4-1	TRBJ2-5	CASSLHRRGDGQTQYF
TRBV20-1	TRBJ1-1	CSAPRNTEAFF
TRBV6-6	TRBJ2-1	CASSYSPDNEQFF
TRBV7-6	TRBJ2-3	CASSPFPGTDTQYF
TRBV6-6	TRBJ1-5	CASCGVLSQPQHF
TRBV6-5	TRBJ1-5	CASSVTGDNQPQHF
TRBV6-1	TRBJ1-2	CASSEGSPAGYGYTF